The 18 T cell receptor beta chains below were found in one sample sequenced in a study of T cells in Graves' hyperthyroidism and ophthalmopathy. What was amplified from RNA transcripts were TCR beta CDR3 regions. An initial round of RT-PCR targeting the TCR CDR3 relied on the HTBI primer set. One entry per CDR3 protein results from TCRdb running MiXCR on the multiplex PCR reads. Of 750,000 to 900,000 distinct CDR3 sequences listed, 38% are singletons. The material sequenced was blood. These receptors originate from a man aged 18-30 years with Graves' hyperthyroidism.

A few counts support this clonotype. V gene TRBV7-2 combines with J gene TRBJ2-7; D gene ambiguous. Trimming pared 5 bases from V and 7 bases from J, leaving 12 bases between. Germline CDR1 SGHTA, CDR2 FQGNSA. The CDR3 totals 12 residues. The CDR3 reads CASSVPLREQYF. CDR3 DNA sequence: TGTGCCAGCAGCGTCCCCCTCAGGGAGCAGTACTTC.

This clonotype appeared many times. This chain links TRBV19 with TRBJ2-2; 8 bases map to TRBD1. CDR3 length equals 15 residues. J was trimmed by 3 bases and V by 6 bases; bases with no gene match: 6. Germline V gene lookup returns CDR1 LNHDA and CDR2 SQIVND (reference sequence). The CDR3 region is CASSVQGAYTGELFF. CDR3 DNA sequence: TGTGCCAGTAGCGTCCAGGGGGCTTACACCGGGGAGCTGTTTTTT.

This clonotype was counted at least ten times. The chain is built from TRBV7-8 and TRBJ1-1; D is unresolved. Germline CDR1 and CDR2: SGHVS and FQNEAQ. V lost 4 bases to trimming and J lost 5 bases, with 14 bases between them. The CDR3 spans 14 residues. The CDR3 region has the DNA TGTGCCAGCAGCTACGGAGTGGGCGGGACTGAAGCTTTCTTT. This sequence encodes CASSYGVGGTEAFF.

This clonotype came up once. The chain recombines TRBV29-1 with TRBJ2-5; the D call may be TRBD1 or TRBD2 (6 bases each). The CDR3 sequence is 11 residues long. CDR1 and CDR2 from the germline V gene are SQVTM and ANQGSEA. Deletions cut 7 bases from V and 4 bases from J, with 10 bases between. The CDR3 loop reads CSGGRGETQYF. The CDR3, as DNA: TGCAGCGGGGGGCGGGGAGAGACCCAGTACTTC.

This clonotype was picked up many times. This chain connects TRBV7-2 to TRBJ2-7; TRBD2 agrees at 11 bases. Germline V lookup: CDR1 SGHTA, CDR2 FQGNSA. The length of the CDR3 is 15 residues. Unmatched junction bases numbered 9, after V lost 5 bases and J lost 6 bases. Here the CDR3 reads CASSGDTSGSGEQYF. The CDR3 nucleotides are TGTGCCAGCAGCGGCGACACTAGCGGGAGTGGCGAGCAGTACTTC. Supplemented by reference TRBV7-2 and TRBJ2-7, the full variable domain reads GAGVSQSPSNKVTEKGKDVELRCDPISGHTALYWYRQSLGQGLEFLIYFQGNSAPDKSGLPSDRFSAERTGGSVSTLTIQRTQQEDSAVYLCASSGDTSGSGEQYFGPGTRLTVT.

The chain links TRBV5-1 to TRBJ1-2; D call uncertain. V was trimmed by 1 base and J by 3 bases, leaving 10 bases between them. The CDR3 has 14 amino acids. Germline V CDR1 and CDR2: SGHRS, YFSETQ. The CDR3 loop reads CASSLYSQDYGYTF. The CDR3, as DNA: TGCGCCAGCAGCTTGTATTCGCAAGACTATGGCTACACCTTC.

This clonotype was detected ten times or more. The chain has TRBV9 and TRBJ2-5; no definite D call. Trimming cost V 2 bases and J 1 base, with 6 bases left between them. The germline V gene has CDR1 SGDLS and CDR2 YYNGEE. The CDR3 runs 13 residues. The CDR3 loop is CASSVAVQETQYF. The DNA of the CDR3 is TGTGCCAGCAGCGTGGCGGTCCAAGAGACCCAGTACTTC.

This clonotype was recorded many times. The chain links TRBV5-5 to TRBJ1-6, with TRBD1 identical over 11 bases. Trimming removed 5 bases from V and 9 bases from J; junction bases left unmatched: 4. Looked up from germline, CDR1 is SGHKS and CDR2 is YYEKEE (reference sequence). The CDR3 extends over 14 amino acids. DNA of the CDR3: TGTGCCAGCAGTCCGGACAGGGGGCCTTCACCCCTCCACTTT. Translated, it gives CASSPDRGPSPLHF.

This clonotype came up a few times. The V gene is TRBV2, the J gene TRBJ1-6, with 8 nucleotides matching TRBD1. Trimming removed 5 bases from V and 9 bases from J; junction bases left unmatched: 12. Germline V gives CDR1 SNHLY, CDR2 FYNNEI. CDR3 length equals 16 residues. The CDR3 here is CASSPIPDRGGSPLHF. For the CDR3, the DNA is TGTGCCAGCAGTCCTATCCCCGACAGGGGAGGTTCACCCCTCCACTTT.

In this sample, this clonotype turned up many times. The chain uses TRBV29-1 and TRBJ1-4; D is possibly TRBD1 (5 bases). Germline CDR1 is SQVTM and CDR2 is ANQGSEA. This CDR3 has 13 residues. The V end lost 7 bases, the J end lost 3 bases, and 12 bases lay between the germline ends. CDR3 protein: CSASGGANEKLFF. CDR3 nucleotide sequence: TGCAGCGCCTCCGGGGGAGCTAATGAAAAACTGTTTTTT.

The rearrangement joins TRBV7-9 to TRBJ2-5, with D perhaps TRBD2 (6 bases). V was shortened by 6 bases and J by 1 base, with 12 bases between the two germline ends. The CDR3 has 14 amino acids. CDR1 is SEHNR, CDR2 FQNEAQ, per germline (reference sequence). DNA for the CDR3: TGTGCCAGCAGTTTGCACGGGAGCCAAGAGACCCAGTACTTC. This sequence encodes CASSLHGSQETQYF.

The rearrangement uses TRBV11-2 and TRBJ1-2; a possible D gene is TRBD1 (6 bases). The CDR3 runs 14 residues. The germline gives CDR1 SGHAT, CDR2 FQNNGV. With 6 bases removed from V and 4 bases from J, the gap between germline ends came to 15 bases. The CDR3 DNA reads as TGTGCCAGCAGTACAGGACAGACCTTCTATGGCTACACCTTC. The encoded protein is CASSTGQTFYGYTF.

A few counts support this clonotype. The chain combines TRBV4-2 with TRBJ1-5; no definite D call. This CDR3 region has 16 residues. Trimming cost V 4 bases and J 1 base, with 14 bases left between them. Germline V gene sequence: CDR1 LGHNA, CDR2 YNFKEQ. The DNA for the CDR3 is TGTGCCAGCAGCCCTGGCGGGGTATGGAGCAATCAGCCCCAGCATTTT. This sequence encodes CASSPGGVWSNQPQHF.

This clonotype occurred a few times. The genes are TRBV7-9 and TRBJ2-7; D is undetermined. This CDR3 has 13 residues. The germline V gene encodes CDR1 SEHNR and CDR2 FQNEAQ (reference sequence). Trimming removed 2 bases from V and 5 bases from J, with 10 bases in between. This chain's CDR3 is CASSLISRDEQYF. The CDR3 DNA follows: TGTGCCAGCAGCTTAATATCTCGGGACGAGCAGTACTTC.

V and J are TRBV11-2 and TRBJ1-1; D ambiguous. With 1 base removed from V and 4 bases from J, the gap between germline ends came to 10 bases. Germline V lookup: CDR1 SGHAT, CDR2 FQNNGV. The CDR3 contains 14 residues. In DNA form, the CDR3 reads TGTGCCAGCAGCTTAGCGAGGACGGCCACTGAAGCTTTCTTT. Encoded protein: CASSLARTATEAFF.

The rearrangement links TRBV29-1 to TRBJ1-2; no reliable D call. Germline CDR1 reads SQVTM; CDR2 reads ANQGSEA. The CDR3 contains 12 residues. Trimming shortened V by 8 bases and J by 8 bases, and 18 bases separated the two germline ends. The CDR3 reads CSSYVREGGYTF. The CDR3 region has the DNA TGCAGCAGTTACGTCCGGGAGGGCGGCTACACCTTC.

This clonotype appeared a few times. V is TRBV5-1 and J is TRBJ1-1; no firm D call. CDR1 and CDR2 from the germline V gene are SGHRS and YFSETQ. The CDR3 runs to 15 residues. V lost 7 bases to trimming and J lost 0 bases, with 16 bases between them. Here the CDR3 DNA reads TGCGCCAGCGGCGGAACGGAGAGGATGAACACTGAAGCTTTCTTT. Translated: CASGGTERMNTEAFF.

The chain combines TRBV5-1 with TRBJ2-2; the D gene is possibly TRBD1 (7 bases). The CDR3 length is 17 residues. V lost 5 bases and J lost 4, with 21 bases in between. Germline values: CDR1 SGHRS, CDR2 YFSETQ. As DNA, the CDR3 is TGCGCCAGCAGTTTCCTGACAGGGACTTGCCTCACCGGGGAGCTGTTTTTT. Its protein product is CASSFLTGTCLTGELFF.